This T cell receptor beta chain comes out of a study of cytomegalovirus exposure and HLA in healthy donors. After removal of 1 base from V and 0 bases from J, the junction contained 5 bases not matched to a gene. The CDR3 runs to 16 residues. Germline CDR1 MGHRA, CDR2 YSYEKL. PCR employed 60 Vbeta and 13 Jbeta primers. Assay used: immunoSEQ multiplex PCR; TCRdb lists only in-frame clones, some missing. The table shows under 45,000 clones, with 70% to 80% occurring only once. The source is a man aged 25 to 40 in good health and CMV-seronegative. V is TRBV4-1 and J is TRBJ2-7; TRBD1 matches at 8 bases. Specimen: PBMCs. The CDR3 is CASSQGMGQDSYEQYF. CDR3 DNA: TGCGCCAGCAGCCAAGGGATGGGACAGGACTCCTACGAGCAGTACTTC.